The 20 T cell receptor beta chains below all came from one sample that was sequenced in a study of cytomegalovirus exposure and HLA in healthy donors. With 60 Vbeta and 13 Jbeta primers, the PCR was carried out. Some clones are missing from TCRdb's copy, which holds only in-frame ones; the method was immunoSEQ multiplex PCR. The listing records some 80,000 clones. Sequenced input: PBMCs. Receptors were obtained from a man aged 45-60 years in good health and CMV-seropositive.

CDR3 in amino acids: CASSYSTGRGYYGYTF. DNA for the CDR3: TGTGCCAGCAGTTACTCCACAGGGCGCGGTTACTATGGCTACACCTTC. V and J are TRBV6-5 and TRBJ1-2; TRBD1 might be the D (6 bases). Per germline, CDR1 MNHEY and CDR2 SVGAGI. V was trimmed by 0 bases and J by 3 bases, leaving 14 bases between them. CDR3 length equals 16 residues.

Comments on this clone: Other DNA sequences of this sample code for an identical CDR3. The rearrangement joins TRBV10-3 to TRBJ2-2; 8 bases line up with TRBD1. The junction had 5 bases not matched to a gene; V was cut back by 3 bases and J by 5 bases. The CDR3 is 15 residues long. The germline CDR1 and CDR2 sequences are ENHRY and SYGVKD. Here the CDR3 DNA reads TGTGCCATCAGTGATGGACAGGGACCAACCGGGGAGCTGTTTTTT. This gives the protein CAISDGQGPTGELFF.

The chain combines TRBV28 with TRBJ1-2; 7 bases fit TRBD1. Germline trimming cut 5 bases from V and 6 bases from J; bases unmatched to any gene: 3. The CDR3 runs 12 residues. Germline values: CDR1 MDHEN, CDR2 SYDVKM. CDR3 bases: TGTGCCAGCAGTCTTGGACAGGATGGCTACACCTTC. Translation gives CASSLGQDGYTF.

The rearrangement links TRBV5-1 to TRBJ2-2; TRBD1 agrees at 8 bases. Germline CDR1 SGHRS, CDR2 YFSETQ. This CDR3 is built from 16 residues. V lost 0 bases and J lost 4; bases outside the gene matches: 5. The DNA of the CDR3 is TGCGCCAGCAGCTTGGGCCAGGGGGCGCTCACCGGGGAGCTGTTTTTT. Protein: CASSLGQGALTGELFF.

This chain links TRBV6-1 with TRBJ1-3; D uncertain. V shed 4 bases and J shed 3 bases, with 7 bases lying between them. The CDR3 spans 13 residues. Germline assignment: CDR1 MNHNS and CDR2 SASEGT. DNA for the CDR3: TGTGCCAGCAGTGCGGAGGGTGGAAACACCATATATTTT. It encodes CASSAEGGNTIYF.

The chain has TRBV5-1 and TRBJ2-3; 7 positions match TRBD1. V was clipped by 2 bases and J by 0 bases; unmatched bases: 6. Germline-derived CDR1 and CDR2 are SGHRS and YFSETQ. The CDR3 extends over 16 amino acids. This chain's CDR3 is CASSLQGIVSTDTQYF. The CDR3 DNA reads TGCGCCAGCAGCTTACAGGGGATTGTTAGCACAGATACGCAGTATTTT. Full variable domain (remainder filled in from reference TRBV5-1 and TRBJ2-3): KAGVTQTPRYLIKTRGQQVTLSCSPISGHRSVSWYQQTPGQGLQFLFEYFSETQRNKGNFPGRFSGRQFSNSRSEMNVSTLELGDSALYLCASSLQGIVSTDTQYFGPGTRLTVL.

V usage is TRBV9 and J usage is TRBJ2-7; D call uncertain. The CDR3 is 15 amino acids. Trimming shortened V by 4 bases and J by 6 bases, and 20 bases separated the two germline ends. Germline V lookup: CDR1 SGDLS, CDR2 YYNGEE. This CDR3 reads CASSTTVSHFSEQYF. The DNA of the CDR3 is TGTGCCAGCAGCACAACAGTATCCCACTTCTCCGAGCAGTACTTC.

The rearrangement uses TRBV6-5 and TRBJ2-2; unclear D gene. The CDR3 is 12 residues long. Trimming cost V 4 bases and J 7 bases, with 7 bases left between them. Germline assignment: CDR1 MNHEY and CDR2 SVGAGI. The CDR3 loop is CASSSLHGELFF. The CDR3 region has the DNA TGTGCCAGCAGTTCCTTACACGGGGAGCTGTTTTTT.

The rearrangement links TRBV7-3 to TRBJ1-1; D is possibly TRBD1 (6 bases). CDR3 size: 16 residues. CDR1 SGHTA and CDR2 FQGTGA come from the germline V gene. V lost 1 base and J 4 bases, leaving 16 bases between the germline ends. The CDR3 reads CASSLKVAGEGTEAFF. In DNA, the CDR3 is TGTGCCAGCAGCTTAAAAGTGGCAGGGGAGGGCACTGAAGCTTTCTTT.

V is TRBV5-1 and J is TRBJ2-7, with a possible D match to TRBD2 (6 bases). The CDR3 is 14 residues long. CDR1 and CDR2 from the germline V gene are SGHRS and YFSETQ. V was pared by 4 bases and J by 5 bases, with 16 bases between. The DNA of the CDR3 is TGCGCCAGCAGCCGGGACGGCGGGGCCCACGAGCAGTACTTC. It encodes CASSRDGGAHEQYF. Complete variable domain (other parts from reference TRBV5-1 and TRBJ2-7): KAGVTQTPRYLIKTRGQQVTLSCSPISGHRSVSWYQQTPGQGLQFLFEYFSETQRNKGNFPGRFSGRQFSNSRSEMNVSTLELGDSALYLCASSRDGGAHEQYFGPGTRLTVT.

The genes are TRBV7-9 and TRBJ2-3; tentative D call: TRBD1 (5 bases). The germline V gene has CDR1 SEHNR and CDR2 FQNEAQ (reference sequence). V was cut by 5 bases and J by 0 bases, with 12 bases left in between. There are 15 residues in the CDR3. CDR3 protein: CASSRTNLSTDTQYF. The CDR3 DNA is TGTGCCAGCAGCCGGACAAATTTAAGCACAGATACGCAGTATTTT. Full variable domain (remainder filled in from reference TRBV7-9 and TRBJ2-3): DTGVSQNPRHKITKRGQNVTFRCDPISEHNRLYWYRQTLGQGPEFLTYFQNEAQLEKSRLLSDRFSAERPKGSFSTLEIQRTEQGDSAMYLCASSRTNLSTDTQYFGPGTRLTVL.

The chain links TRBV9 to TRBJ2-5, with 9 bases lining up with TRBD1. Trimming cost V 4 bases and J 4 bases; bases outside gene matches: 5. Germline loops: CDR1 SGDLS, CDR2 YYNGEE. The CDR3 totals 14 residues. CDR3 in amino acids: CASSLWTGAETQYF. DNA of the CDR3: TGTGCCAGCAGCTTGTGGACAGGGGCAGAGACCCAGTACTTC. Full variable domain (rest looked up from reference TRBV9 and TRBJ2-5): DSGVTQTPKHLITATGQRVTLRCSPRSGDLSVYWYQQSLDQGLQFLIQYYNGEERAKGNILERFSAQQFPDLHSELNLSSLELGDSALYFCASSLWTGAETQYFGPGTRLLVL.

The rearrangement joins TRBV9 to TRBJ1-1; 7 bases agree with TRBD1. CDR1 SGDLS and CDR2 YYNGEE come from the germline V gene. This CDR3 is built from 13 residues. V was pared by 4 bases and J by 6 bases, with 6 bases of the junction left unmatched. This chain's CDR3 is CASSPPGGSEAFF. DNA of the CDR3: TGTGCCAGCAGCCCTCCAGGGGGGTCTGAAGCTTTCTTT.

V is TRBV4-1 and J is TRBJ1-6; TRBD1 might be the D (6 bases). V shed 4 bases and J shed 6 bases, with 16 bases lying between them. CDR3 length: 16 residues. Germline assignment: CDR1 MGHRA and CDR2 YSYEKL. Written as DNA, the CDR3 is TGCGCCAGCAGCCGGGAGGGACACCCGAGTAATTCACCCCTCCACTTT. It yields the protein CASSREGHPSNSPLHF.

This sequence joins TRBV5-1 and TRBJ2-5, with D possibly TRBD2 on 6 matching bases. The V gene's germline CDR1 is SGHRS and CDR2 YFSETQ. The CDR3 contains 14 residues. The V end lost 4 bases, the J end lost 4 bases, and 14 bases lay between the germline ends. CDR3 nucleotides: TGCGCCAGCAGCCTGGACTCGCGGGGAGAGACCCAGTACTTC. It translates to CASSLDSRGETQYF.

The J gene is TRBJ1-4, the V gene TRBV5-1; possible D gene TRBD1, 6 bases. Trimming shortened V by 6 bases and J by 0 bases, and 12 bases separated the two germline ends. CDR3 length: 15 residues. CDR1 is SGHRS and CDR2 is YFSETQ in the germline V gene. Here the CDR3 DNA reads TGCGCCAGCACCCCGGACAGTGCAACTAATGAAAAACTGTTTTTT. This sequence encodes CASTPDSATNEKLFF.

The rearrangement uses TRBV6-1 and TRBJ1-6, with 7 bases that match TRBD1. V shed 5 bases, J shed 9 bases, and the junction held 4 bases outside the gene matches. The CDR3 has 13 amino acids. The germline V gene encodes CDR1 MNHNS and CDR2 SASEGT. This CDR3 reads CASSRGRGSPLHF. The CDR3, as DNA: TGTGCCAGCAGTAGGGGGCGAGGTTCACCCCTCCACTTT.

This sequence joins TRBV28 and TRBJ1-2, with TRBD1 as a possible D gene (5 bases). V was clipped by 2 bases and J by 4 bases, with 20 bases between them. This CDR3 has 17 residues. CDR1 MDHEN and CDR2 SYDVKM come from the germline V gene. For the CDR3, the DNA is TGTGCCAGCAGTTTACTCGGGACTCCCAGCACTGCCTATGGCTACACCTTC. This codes for CASSLLGTPSTAYGYTF.

The V call is TRBV19, the J call TRBJ2-7; 9 bases agree with TRBD1. Germline V gene lookup returns CDR1 LNHDA and CDR2 SQIVND (reference sequence). The CDR3 has 14 amino acids. J gave up 5 bases and V 3 bases, and 5 bases lay outside the gene matches. CDR3 bases: TGTGCCAGTAGTATCCGGGACAGGGTCGACGAGCAGTACTTC. It translates to CASSIRDRVDEQYF.

V and J are TRBV6-1 and TRBJ1-1; 11 bases match TRBD1. Germline V gives CDR1 MNHNS, CDR2 SASEGT. Trimming cost V 1 base and J 4 bases; bases outside gene matches: 2. The CDR3 is 15 residues long. CDR3 in amino acids: CASSEEGTGGTEAFF. The CDR3 nucleotides read TGTGCCAGCAGTGAAGAGGGGACAGGGGGCACTGAAGCTTTCTTT.